This T cell receptor (beta chain) was recovered during a study of blood T cell repertoires in COVID-19 (dated by TCRdb to the early 2020s). With respect to the entire study: The collaborator samples originated in the United States, Italy and Spain and spanned the acute and convalescent phases of COVID-19. The samples were drawn from two sources: the first 160 participants of the ongoing ImmuneRACE study, and 1,200 or so subjects contributed by 6 global collaborators. The prospective study material was composed of cDNA or gDNA derived from T cells, B-cell-depleted T cells, or PBMCs. Where HLA class I and class II types were available, the types were taken from metadata supplied by the sample provider, not from assay-based typing. The repertoires were made available in a free public database intended to serve as a resource for research on the immune response to SARS-CoV-2. Deeply sampled blood TCRbeta repertoires from subjects exposed to, actively infected with, or recovered from COVID-19 were included in the dataset. The sample metadata nearly always contained a de-identified subject ID, COVID-19 status, age in years and sex. Results and caveats for the whole study, not just this receptor: Clinical and demographic metadata were provided uncurated, with the amount varying by source and participant.

In the prospective study, participants were roughly 18 to 89 years old, resided in approximately 25 geographic areas of the United States, and were enrolled through a virtual design. To assign participants to cohorts, the prospective study relied on clinical history that participants themselves reported in a screening survey and a study questionnaire. A participant counted as exposed if, within 2 weeks of entering the study, that participant had been in contact with someone who had a PCR-confirmed or clinician-diagnosed COVID-19 case. Each participant in the prospective study had whole blood, serum and a nasopharyngeal or oropharyngeal swab collected by mobile phlebotomists. Additional blood draws and questionnaires over a roughly two-month period could optionally be provided by prospective study participants. Before DNA extraction, blood samples from the prospective study were shipped at room temperature or frozen.

The CDR3 holds 16 amino acids from the cysteine to the phenylalanine. Of the read, only the CDR3 DNA is kept; its 48 bases are in frame from base 1. Deletion took 5 bases off V and 2 bases off J, with a span of 16 bases between the germline ends. From a lookup of the germline V gene, CDR1 and CDR2 are SGHAT and FQNNGV. Comment on this clone: Its antigen target is currently unknown. Base qualities are not provided; no much larger clone lies one nucleotide away.

TCRbeta CDR3 regions were amplified from genomic DNA using the immunoSEQ Assay, a bias-controlled multiplex PCR. The source study handled its data this way. The number of nucleated cells in each sample was estimated from the amplification of reference gene primers within the assay. To quantify the absolute abundance of each unique TCRbeta CDR3 rearrangement, sequence reads were collapsed and filtered. Productive Simpson clonality was computed per sample as the square root of Simpson's diversity index over productive rearrangements. TCRdb took this table from immuneACCESS and kept in-frame rearrangements with V and J called. Such tables lack part of the clones; where checked against another copy, unresolved V genes explain under half of the gap, and the rest is unexplained. V, J and clone size reflect that table, while D and trimming were determined from the DNA. The sample table lists a few hundred thousand clones, 90% of them with a count of one. The ten largest clones take up roughly 16% of the sample.

Sequenced sample: PBMCs or T cells enriched from blood (not recorded which). The receptor was isolated from a young man who had been exposed to COVID-19. The chain was built from TRBV11-2 and TRBJ2-1; TRBD2 is perhaps the D gene, given 7 matching bases. The CDR3 here reads CASSPEGGKTYNEQFF. Here is the DNA: TGTGCCAGCAGCCCAGAGGGGGGGAAGACCTACAATGAGCAGTTCTTC.